This TCR beta chain was identified in a study of early T cells in non-severe SARS-CoV-2 infection. Whole-study context: The authors sequenced bulk RNA from unsorted whole blood, leaving chains unpaired.

Tagging with unique molecular identifiers was applied to individual cDNA molecules. One entry per CDR3 protein results from TCRdb running MiXCR on the 5' RACE reads. The sample consists of around 71,000 distinct CDR3 sequences, 9% to 10% of them appearing once. Looked up from germline, CDR1 is MDHEN and CDR2 is SYDVKM. The CDR3 is made up of 14 amino acids. This clonotype was counted between two and nine times. The antigen is not known. At one end the junction does not follow the germline gene, possibly because of a read error. Notes on the study in general: Private and CD4 specificities were missed by VDJdb matching, skewed to anti-spike CD8.

The sequence was collected from an adult who was a healthcare worker with PCR-confirmed SARS-CoV-2 infection or an uninfected control (not recorded which). This specimen was whole blood, taken at baseline. The gene calls are TRBV28 and TRBJ2-1, with TRBD1 matching over 7 bases. CDR3 sequence (DNA): TGTGCCAGCATTTTATCAGGGGGAGTGAGTGAGCAGTTCTTC. It codes for CASILSGGVSEQFF.